Below are 8 T cell receptor beta chains sequenced from a single sample in a study of cytomegalovirus exposure and HLA in healthy donors. Primers included in the PCR were 60 Vbeta and 13 Jbeta primers. The protocol was immunoSEQ multiplex PCR, while the TCRdb copy is restricted to in-frame clones and leaves out a portion. The sample yields some 210,000 clones, about 80% seen once. Sequenced input: PBMCs. Receptors originate from a woman in her fifties or sixties in good health and CMV-seropositive.

This chain connects TRBV5-1 to TRBJ2-3; 9 bases agree with TRBD2. V trimming: 0 bases; J trimming: 0 bases; junction bases outside the gene matches: 2. The CDR3 sequence is 16 residues long. The germline CDR1 and CDR2 sequences are SGHRS and YFSETQ. CDR3 residues: CASSLVLAGSTDTQYF. In DNA form, the CDR3 reads TGCGCCAGCAGCTTGGTCCTAGCGGGGAGCACAGATACGCAGTATTTT. Full variable domain (missing parts from reference TRBV5-1 and TRBJ2-3): KAGVTQTPRYLIKTRGQQVTLSCSPISGHRSVSWYQQTPGQGLQFLFEYFSETQRNKGNFPGRFSGRQFSNSRSEMNVSTLELGDSALYLCASSLVLAGSTDTQYFGPGTRLTVL.

The chain employs TRBV20-1 and TRBJ1-4; possible D gene TRBD1, 5 bases. This CDR3 is built from 11 residues. Trimming shortened V by 1 base and J by 13 bases, and 10 bases separated the two germline ends. Germline V lookup: CDR1 DFQATT, CDR2 SNEGSKA (reference sequence). In DNA, the CDR3 is TGCAGTGCTAGAGGGGGGGGTGGACTGTTTTTT. Translated, it gives CSARGGGGLFF.

The gene calls are TRBV27 and TRBJ1-5, with TRBD1 matching 8 bases. This CDR3 region has 12 residues. With V trimmed by 8 bases and J by 6 bases, 3 bases remained unmatched. The germline gives CDR1 MNHEY, CDR2 SMNVEV (reference sequence). The CDR3 DNA is TGTGCCAGCGGGCAGGGGGCTCAGCCCCAGCATTTT. Protein product: CASGQGAQPQHF.

The chain couples TRBV19 to TRBJ1-4, with 9 bases matching TRBD1. V gave up 6 bases and J gave up 5 bases; unmatched junction bases: 4. CDR1 and CDR2 from the germline V gene are LNHDA and SQIVND (reference sequence). CDR3 size: 14 residues. CDR3 sequence: CASSKDRGNEKLFF. CDR3 DNA: TGTGCCAGTAGCAAGGACAGGGGAAATGAAAAACTGTTTTTT.

The CDR3 nucleotides read TGTGCCAGTAGCCAGGACAGGGGCGCTGAAGCTTTCTTT. The encoded protein is CASSQDRGAEAFF. The chain recombines TRBV19 with TRBJ1-1; 9 positions agree with TRBD1. With V trimmed by 6 bases and J by 6 bases, 5 bases remained unmatched. The CDR3 runs 13 residues. The germline gives CDR1 LNHDA, CDR2 SQIVND (reference sequence).

A single count supports this clone. DNA of the CDR3: TGTGCCAGCAGTGGAACCCGAGGCAATCAGCCCCAGCATTTT. It codes for CASSGTRGNQPQHF. The V and J genes are TRBV25-1 and TRBJ1-5; D is uncertain. Germline lookup yields CDR1 MGHDK and CDR2 SYGVNS. V lost 4 bases and J lost 2, with 9 bases in between. This CDR3 comprises 14 residues.

This chain joins TRBV5-4 and TRBJ2-5; weak D call: TRBD1 (5 bases). With 3 bases removed from V and 3 bases from J, the gap between germline ends came to 12 bases. Germline V gene data show CDR1 as SGHNT and CDR2 as YYREEE (reference sequence). The CDR3 has 14 amino acids. The CDR3 is CASSSTSREETQYF. The CDR3 DNA sequence: TGTGCCAGCAGCTCCACGTCCAGGGAAGAGACCCAGTACTTC.

This clone appeared a few times. V is TRBV6-1 and J is TRBJ2-1, with D uncertain. Germline CDR1 MNHNS, CDR2 SASEGT. Trimming removed 1 base from V and 5 bases from J, with 6 bases in between. This CDR3 spans 13 amino acids. CDR3 DNA: TGTGCCAGCAGTGAAGAACAGCACAATGAGCAGTTCTTC. This sequence encodes CASSEEQHNEQFF.